This T cell receptor (beta chain) was identified during a study of human T cells and chemical hapten exposure. Study information: For sensitization, 2% DPC was applied to a roughly 2 cm by roughly 2 cm patch of upper inner arm skin. Whole-study findings and limits: Large CDR3 similarity clusters arose significantly more often from expanded TCRs than from controls.

TCRdb re-called the RACE reads through MiXCR, storing one row per CDR3 protein. In the table there are about 350,000 distinct CDR3 sequences, about 6.3% of which are singletons. Time point: patch test 2, 6 weeks after DPC sensitization. Treatment in this sample: therapeutic diphenylcyclopropenone sensitization with weekly scalp DPC. The drawing of blood occurred before each patch test was applied. The CDR3 sequence is 16 residues long. Germline values: CDR1 MNHEY, CDR2 SVGAGI. Trimming shortened V by 2 bases and J by 7 bases, and 18 bases separated the two germline ends. A word on this clonotype: The antigen is unknown.

This sequence originates from a woman between 18 and 29 years old with alopecia areata. Some clones in this sample may be carry-over from other donors' samples. The chain uses TRBV6-5 and TRBJ2-1; D gene unclear. Sequenced material: whole blood, taken in connection with sensitization to the hapten diphenylcyclopropenone (DPC). The CDR3 DNA follows: TGTGCCAGCAGTTACAGATCAGCAGGATCCCGAAATGAGCAGTTCTTC. As protein: CASSYRSAGSRNEQFF.